This T cell receptor beta chain was retrieved from a study of blood T cell repertoires in COVID-19. The CDR3 has 14 amino acids. Germline CDR1 SGHVS, CDR2 FNYEAQ. Trimming left V 6 bases short and J 6 bases short, with 17 bases between. Method: immunoSEQ multiplex PCR; TCRdb's copy keeps in-frame clones and lacks some. The sample lists 450,000 to 500,000 clones; 75% to 90% were seen once. The sequence came from a young woman who had recovered from COVID-19. The sequenced sample consisted of PBMCs or T cells enriched from blood (not recorded which). The chain uses TRBV7-6 and TRBJ2-5; D is perhaps TRBD1 (7 bases). Here the CDR3 reads CASRKTGEEKTQYF. The CDR3 DNA is TGTGCCAGCAGGAAAACAGGGGAGGAAAAGACCCAGTACTTC.